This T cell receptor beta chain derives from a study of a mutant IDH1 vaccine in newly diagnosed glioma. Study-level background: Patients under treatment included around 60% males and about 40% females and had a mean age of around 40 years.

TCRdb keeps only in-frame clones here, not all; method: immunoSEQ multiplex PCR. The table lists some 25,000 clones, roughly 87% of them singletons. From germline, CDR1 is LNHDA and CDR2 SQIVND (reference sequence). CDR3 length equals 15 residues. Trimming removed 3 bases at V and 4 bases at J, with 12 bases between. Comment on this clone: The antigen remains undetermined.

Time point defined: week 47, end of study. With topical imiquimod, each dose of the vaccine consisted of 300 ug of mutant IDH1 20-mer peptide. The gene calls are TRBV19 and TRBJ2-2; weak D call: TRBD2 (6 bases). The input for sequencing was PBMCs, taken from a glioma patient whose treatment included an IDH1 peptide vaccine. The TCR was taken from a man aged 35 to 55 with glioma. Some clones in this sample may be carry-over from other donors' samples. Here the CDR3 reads CASSIPGVGTGELFF. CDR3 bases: TGTGCCAGTAGTATCCCGGGGGTGGGCACCGGGGAGCTGTTTTTT.